This T cell receptor (beta chain) appears in the sequencing data of a study of cytomegalovirus exposure and HLA in healthy donors. The length of the CDR3 is 12 residues. CDR1 is MNHEY, CDR2 SVGAGI, per germline. V dropped 11 bases and J dropped 0 bases, with 7 bases sitting between them. In the PCR, 60 Vbeta and 13 Jbeta primers were used. Assay used: immunoSEQ multiplex PCR; TCRdb lists only in-frame clones, some missing. The sample holds 90,000 to 140,000 clones, roughly 70% seen once. This sequence was found in a man in his forties in good health and CMV-seronegative. Material for sequencing was PBMCs. The chain recombines TRBV6-5 with TRBJ1-4; no reliable D call. This CDR3 is CAAGATNEKLFF. Here the CDR3 DNA reads TGTGCCGCGGGAGCAACTAATGAAAAACTGTTTTTT.